The next 28 T cell receptor beta chains were all read from a single sample in a study of T cell responses to AZD1222 COVID-19 vaccine. TCRdb's copy holds only in-frame clones and misses some; the assay was immunoSEQ multiplex PCR. The sample carries roughly 81,000 clones, just over 85% recorded once. Source: peripheral blood, taken on day 0 of AZD1222 vaccination. These receptor sequences come from an adult in good health.

The chain is built from TRBV9 and TRBJ2-5; 9 nucleotides match TRBD1. V lost 0 bases, J lost 5 bases, and 14 bases stayed unmatched. The CDR3 length is 18 residues. Per germline, CDR1 SGDLS and CDR2 YYNGEE. CDR3 bases: TGTGCCAGCAGCGTAGCGCCCGGGACAGGGAGTTCGGGGGAGACCCAGTACTTC. This translates into CASSVAPGTGSSGETQYF. Based on the CDR3 plus reference TRBV9 and TRBJ2-5, the full variable domain is DSGVTQTPKHLITATGQRVTLRCSPRSGDLSVYWYQQSLDQGLQFLIQYYNGEERAKGNILERFSAQQFPDLHSELNLSSLELGDSALYFCASSVAPGTGSSGETQYFGPGTRLLVL.

This sequence joins TRBV11-3 and TRBJ2-3; no clear D. The germline V gene has CDR1 SGHNT and CDR2 YENEEA. V lost 5 bases, J lost 1 base, and 10 bases lay in between. This CDR3 region has 14 residues. The CDR3 reads CASSPVAGTDTQYF. CDR3 in DNA: TGTGCCAGCAGCCCCGTTGCTGGCACAGATACGCAGTATTTT.

This chain links TRBV28 with TRBJ1-1; no definite D call. V lost 4 bases to trimming and J lost 11 bases, with 14 bases between them. Germline V gene data show CDR1 as MDHEN and CDR2 as SYDVKM. The CDR3 spans 12 residues. CDR3 bases: TGTGCCAGCAGTTCCCAAGAGAGGACGGCTTTCTTT. Protein sequence: CASSSQERTAFF. Variable domain in full (rest from reference TRBV28 and TRBJ1-1): DVKVTQSSRYLVKRTGEKVFLECVQDMDHENMFWYRQDPGLGLRLIYFSYDVKMKEKGDIPEGYSVSREKKERFSLILESASTNQTSMYLCASSSQERTAFFGQGTRLTVV.

This clone came up once. J is TRBJ2-1 and V is TRBV15, with 7 bases aligning to TRBD2. Germline V gene data show CDR1 as LNHNV and CDR2 as YYDKDF (reference sequence). CDR3 size: 14 residues. The ends lost 3 bases at V and 4 bases at J; junction bases unmatched: 3. The CDR3 region is CATSRTAGYNEQFF. The CDR3 DNA follows: TGTGCCACCAGCAGGACAGCGGGGTACAATGAGCAGTTCTTC.

The V gene is TRBV19, the J gene TRBJ1-5; D gene ambiguous. V gave up 4 bases and J gave up 3 bases, with 7 bases separating them. The CDR3 runs 13 residues. Germline V lookup: CDR1 LNHDA, CDR2 SQIVND (reference sequence). The DNA for the CDR3 is TGTGCCAGTAGTAGAACAGCCAATCAGCCCCAGCATTTT. This gives the protein CASSRTANQPQHF.

This sequence joins TRBV5-1 and TRBJ2-7, with D tentatively TRBD1 (6 bases). The V gene lost 0 bases and the J gene lost 3 bases, with 7 bases spanning the gap. The CDR3 runs to 13 residues. Germline values: CDR1 SGHRS, CDR2 YFSETQ. CDR3 in DNA: TGCGCCAGCAGCTTGGAGACAGGCTACGAGCAGTACTTC. It is translated as CASSLETGYEQYF.

This clone was counted between two and nine times. The rearrangement joins TRBV29-1 to TRBJ1-5, with D possibly being TRBD1 (6 bases). The V and J ends lost 6 bases and 1 base respectively, with 13 bases between them. The germline gives CDR1 SQVTM, CDR2 ANQGSEA. CDR3 length equals 14 residues. This chain's CDR3 is CSVGGHQSNQPQHF. In nucleotides, the CDR3 is TGCAGCGTGGGGGGACACCAGAGCAATCAGCCCCAGCATTTT.

The genes are TRBV19 and TRBJ1-1, with 7 bases aligning to TRBD1. The length of the CDR3 is 14 residues. From germline, CDR1 is LNHDA and CDR2 SQIVND (reference sequence). With 1 base clipped from V and 4 bases from J, the junction kept 3 bases outside the gene matches. The CDR3 protein is CASSIGQGGTEAFF. The CDR3 DNA reads TGTGCCAGTAGTATAGGACAGGGCGGCACTGAAGCTTTCTTT.

The J gene is TRBJ2-7, the V gene TRBV9, with 11 bases identical to TRBD1. Germline-derived CDR1 and CDR2 are SGDLS and YYNGEE. CDR3 length: 15 amino acids. The J segment lost 5 bases and the V segment lost 3 bases, leaving 7 bases of the junction unmatched. The CDR3 nucleotides read TGTGCCAGCAGCGAAGGGACAGGGGGGGCGCACGAGCAGTACTTC. Protein sequence: CASSEGTGGAHEQYF.

The chain links TRBV9 to TRBJ2-1, with 9 positions matching TRBD2. CDR1 is SGDLS and CDR2 is YYNGEE in the germline V gene. The V segment lost 4 bases and the J segment 10 bases; nucleotides outside the gene matches: 12. The CDR3 has 15 residues. CDR3 nucleotides: TGTGCCAGCAGCATTAGCGGGAGTCCTCCGCTCGAGCAGTTCTTC. This translates into CASSISGSPPLEQFF.

The chain couples TRBV18 to TRBJ1-4; 9 bases align to TRBD1. CDR1 is KGHSH and CDR2 is LQKENI in the germline V gene. The CDR3 runs to 16 residues. With V trimmed by 2 bases and J by 8 bases, 9 bases remained unmatched. CDR3 amino acids: CASSPNAGQGNEKLFF. The CDR3 coding sequence is TGTGCCAGCTCACCAAACGCAGGACAGGGGAACGAAAAACTGTTTTTT.

V and J are TRBV28 and TRBJ1-4; 7 nucleotides agree with TRBD1. This CDR3 contains 14 residues. Per germline, CDR1 MDHEN and CDR2 SYDVKM. The V gene end was trimmed by 5 bases and the J gene end by 8 bases; junction bases not matched to a gene: 8. CDR3 coding DNA: TGTGCCAGCAGTCGGGACAGTGCCGGGGAAAAACTGTTTTTT. Protein sequence: CASSRDSAGEKLFF.

The chain carries TRBV6-6 and TRBJ1-1, with a weak D call TRBD1 (5 bases). V gave up 7 bases and J gave up 4 bases, with 16 bases separating them. This CDR3 contains 14 residues. Germline V gene lookup returns CDR1 MNHNY and CDR2 SVGAGI (reference sequence). The CDR3 protein is CASNTDSGITEAFF. The CDR3 nucleotides read TGTGCCAGCAACACTGACTCAGGGATCACTGAAGCTTTCTTT.

This rearrangement joins TRBV19 to TRBJ1-4; D unresolved. CDR3 length equals 14 residues. Per germline, CDR1 LNHDA and CDR2 SQIVND (reference sequence). Trimming removed 3 bases at V and 3 bases at J, with 8 bases between. The CDR3 reads CASSMVIANEKLFF. The CDR3 DNA sequence: TGTGCCAGTAGTATGGTAATAGCTAATGAAAAACTGTTTTTT.

The chain links TRBV11-1 to TRBJ1-1; unclear D gene. The germline gives CDR1 SGHAT, CDR2 FQDESV (reference sequence). The germline V and J ends were trimmed by 2 bases and 2 bases, with 9 bases remaining between them. The CDR3 is 14 amino acids. CDR3 loop: CASSLWVTNTEAFF. The DNA of the CDR3 is TGTGCCAGCAGCTTATGGGTAACAAACACTGAAGCTTTCTTT.

This chain links TRBV9 with TRBJ1-1; no definite D call. The V end lost 4 bases, the J end lost 5 bases, and 12 bases lay between the germline ends. Germline assignment: CDR1 SGDLS and CDR2 YYNGEE. The length of the CDR3 is 13 residues. This CDR3 reads CASSFTTVTEAFF. The CDR3 nucleotides are TGTGCCAGCAGCTTCACGACGGTTACTGAAGCTTTCTTT.

The V and J genes are TRBV19 and TRBJ1-4; D is undetermined. This CDR3 has 15 residues. The germline CDR1 and CDR2 sequences are LNHDA and SQIVND (reference sequence). V was trimmed by 1 base and J by 0 bases, leaving 6 bases between them. This chain's CDR3 is CASSIGQATNEKLFF. The CDR3 DNA follows: TGTGCCAGTAGTATAGGACAAGCAACTAATGAAAAACTGTTTTTT.

V usage is TRBV9 and J usage is TRBJ1-1; D not resolved. Germline V gene sequence: CDR1 SGDLS, CDR2 YYNGEE. The CDR3 covers 14 residues. With 4 bases removed from V and 11 bases from J, the gap between germline ends came to 21 bases. CDR3 DNA: TGTGCCAGCAGCTCACCCGGGAACTCTGGTACGGCTTTCTTT. This codes for CASSSPGNSGTAFF. The whole variable domain, remainder taken from reference TRBV9 and TRBJ1-1, is DSGVTQTPKHLITATGQRVTLRCSPRSGDLSVYWYQQSLDQGLQFLIQYYNGEERAKGNILERFSAQQFPDLHSELNLSSLELGDSALYFCASSSPGNSGTAFFGQGTRLTVV.

The chain uses TRBV9 and TRBJ2-2; no definite D call. Germline V gives CDR1 SGDLS, CDR2 YYNGEE. Trimming removed 0 bases at V and 0 bases at J, with 9 bases between. The CDR3 contains 16 residues. The CDR3 protein is CASSVGGRSNTGELFF. The CDR3 DNA follows: TGTGCCAGCAGCGTAGGCGGCAGGTCGAACACCGGGGAGCTGTTTTTT.

The rearrangement links TRBV6-2 or TRBV6-3 to TRBJ1-5; D not certain. Trimming stripped 3 bases from V and 6 bases from J, with 9 bases between. Looked up from germline, CDR1 is MNHEY and CDR2 is SVGEGT. The CDR3 has 13 amino acids. CDR3 sequence: CASSYLGSQPQHF. DNA of the CDR3: TGTGCCAGCAGTTATTTGGGGAGTCAGCCCCAGCATTTT.

This sequence joins TRBV7-9 and TRBJ1-3; D is unclear. Germline V gives CDR1 SEHNR, CDR2 FQNEAQ (reference sequence). The CDR3 extends over 14 amino acids. V shed 5 bases and J shed 0 bases, with 8 bases lying between them. CDR3 residues: CASSRPGSGNTIYF. The DNA for the CDR3 is TGTGCCAGCAGCCGCCCCGGCTCTGGAAACACCATATATTTT. The variable domain in full, completed from reference TRBV7-9 and TRBJ1-3, reads DTGVSQNPRHKITKRGQNVTFRCDPISEHNRLYWYRQTLGQGPEFLTYFQNEAQLEKSRLLSDRFSAERPKGSFSTLEIQRTEQGDSAMYLCASSRPGSGNTIYFGEGSWLTVV.

The chain joins TRBV6-5 to TRBJ2-6, with D possibly TRBD1 on 6 matching bases. V gave up 6 bases and J gave up 9 bases, with 18 bases separating them. CDR1 is MNHEY and CDR2 is SVGAGI in the germline V gene. This CDR3 comprises 15 residues. This chain's CDR3 is CASRQTGSEYNVLTF. DNA for the CDR3: TGTGCCAGCAGGCAGACAGGTTCTGAGTACAACGTCCTGACTTTC.

The V call is TRBV28, the J call TRBJ1-3; possibly TRBD1 for D (6 bases). The CDR3 totals 12 residues. V gave up 11 bases and J gave up 9 bases, with 17 bases separating them. The germline gives CDR1 MDHEN, CDR2 SYDVKM. CDR3 bases: TGTGCCTGCGGGGCGGGGGCTGGCACCATATATTTT. This encodes CACGAGAGTIYF.

J is TRBJ1-4 and V is TRBV27; a weak D match, TRBD1 (5 bases). The CDR3 is 15 residues long. Trimming pared 3 bases from V and 0 bases from J, leaving 8 bases between. CDR1 is MNHEY, CDR2 SMNVEV, per germline (reference sequence). CDR3 in DNA: TGTGCCAGCAGTTTTCGAGGGGCAACTAATGAAAAACTGTTTTTT. Residues: CASSFRGATNEKLFF. The full variable domain, in which reference TRBV27 and TRBJ1-4 provide the parts outside the CDR3, is EAQVTQNPRYLITVTGKKLTVTCSQNMNHEYMSWYRQDPGLGLRQIYYSMNVEVTDKGDVPEGYKVSRKEKRNFPLILESPSPNQTSLYFCASSFRGATNEKLFFGSGTQLSVL.

The V call is TRBV7-2, the J call TRBJ1-1; D is undetermined. The germline V and J ends were trimmed by 2 bases and 1 base, with 5 bases remaining between them. Germline values: CDR1 SGHTA, CDR2 FQGNSA. This CDR3 is built from 13 residues. The CDR3 reads CASSLMRNTEAFF. The CDR3 nucleotides read TGTGCCAGCAGCTTAATGCGGAACACTGAAGCTTTCTTT.

This sequence joins TRBV5-1 and TRBJ1-1; no firm D call. The CDR3 contains 17 residues. Germline values: CDR1 SGHRS, CDR2 YFSETQ. V was pared by 4 bases and J by 0 bases, with 19 bases between. CDR3 DNA: TGCGCCAGCAGCCCCGCGGGCCCACAGACCATGAACACTGAAGCTTTCTTT. The encoded protein is CASSPAGPQTMNTEAFF.

The V call is TRBV28, the J call TRBJ1-2, with TRBD1 matching 8 bases. This CDR3 region has 19 residues. V dropped 5 bases and J dropped 1; count of bases not matched to a gene: 18. Germline V gives CDR1 MDHEN, CDR2 SYDVKM. Here the CDR3 reads CASSVRTGRIDLSNYGYTF. The CDR3 nucleotides read TGTGCCAGCAGTGTCCGGACAGGGAGGATCGACTTAAGTAACTATGGCTACACCTTC.

The genes are TRBV15 and TRBJ1-1; no reliable D call. Trimming took 5 bases from V and 0 from J, leaving 7 bases between them. The CDR3 totals 13 residues. Germline loops: CDR1 LNHNV, CDR2 YYDKDF (reference sequence). CDR3 nucleotides: TGTGCCACCAGCGCTACAGTGAACACTGAAGCTTTCTTT. Its protein product is CATSATVNTEAFF. Combining the CDR3 with reference TRBV15 and TRBJ1-1 gives the whole variable domain DAMVIQNPRYQVTQFGKPVTLSCSQTLNHNVMYWYQQKSSQAPKLLFHYYDKDFNNEADTPDNFQSRRPNTSFCFLDIRSPGLGDTAMYLCATSATVNTEAFFGQGTRLTVV.